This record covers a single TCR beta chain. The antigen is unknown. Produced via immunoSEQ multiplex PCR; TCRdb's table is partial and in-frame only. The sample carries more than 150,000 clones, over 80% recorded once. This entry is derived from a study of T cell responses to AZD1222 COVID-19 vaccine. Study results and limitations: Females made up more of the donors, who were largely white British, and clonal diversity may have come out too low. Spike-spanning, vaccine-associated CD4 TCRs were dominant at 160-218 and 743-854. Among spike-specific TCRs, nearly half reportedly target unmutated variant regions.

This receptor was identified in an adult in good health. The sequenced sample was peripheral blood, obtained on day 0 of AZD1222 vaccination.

The CDR3 DNA follows: TGTGCCAGCAGCTTTCTGGGAAATCCAGGCTACGAGCAGTACTTC. The encoded protein is CASSFLGNPGYEQYF. V and J are TRBV7-2 and TRBJ2-7; D gene unclear. CDR3 length equals 15 residues. Trimming pared 3 bases from V and 3 bases from J, leaving 15 bases between. Germline V gene lookup returns CDR1 SGHTA and CDR2 FQGNSA.